The T cell receptor beta chain under discussion was sequenced for a study of blood T cells in healthy people across ages. Study information: With template switching, about one barcoded beta molecule was captured per two T cells.

For the second PCR, which ran for about 6 to 11 cycles, a sample-barcoded 5' primer and a J-beta primer mix were used. Carrying 12 random nucleotides, a template-switch adaptor labeled each individual cDNA molecule. TCRdb used MiXCR to reprocess the 5' RACE reads, holding one entry per CDR3 protein. The sample shows 590,000 or so distinct CDR3 sequences, 25% to 35% of them seen only once. General study findings and limits: The unknown donor CMV status may have confounded expanded clonotype changes. Across the age range, TCR beta diversity per million T cells fell in a roughly linear way.

The CDR3 is 14 amino acids. Germline V gives CDR1 SQVTM, CDR2 ANQGSEA. This clonotype has a handful of counts. Its antigen is not identified. Being one base from a much bigger clone, this may be a read error. This receptor was identified in a woman aged 80 or older in good health. What was sequenced was blood. This chain connects TRBV29-1 to TRBJ1-3, with unresolved D. CDR3 sequence reads: CSYSDGSSGNTRYF. The DNA for the CDR3 is TGCAGCTATAGTGACGGTTCCTCTGGAAACACCAGATATTTT.